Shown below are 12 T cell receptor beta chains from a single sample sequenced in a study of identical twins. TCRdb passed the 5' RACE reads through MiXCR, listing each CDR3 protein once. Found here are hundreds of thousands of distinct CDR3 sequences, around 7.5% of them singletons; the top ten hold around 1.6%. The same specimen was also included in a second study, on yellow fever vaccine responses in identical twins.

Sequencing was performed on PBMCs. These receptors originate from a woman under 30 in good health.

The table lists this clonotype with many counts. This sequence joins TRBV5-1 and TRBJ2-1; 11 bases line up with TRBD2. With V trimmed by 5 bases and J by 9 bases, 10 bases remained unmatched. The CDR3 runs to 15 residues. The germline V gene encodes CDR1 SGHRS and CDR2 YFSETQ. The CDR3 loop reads CASRVRLAGLGEQFF. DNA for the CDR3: TGCGCCAGCAGAGTGCGACTAGCGGGATTGGGTGAGCAGTTCTTC.

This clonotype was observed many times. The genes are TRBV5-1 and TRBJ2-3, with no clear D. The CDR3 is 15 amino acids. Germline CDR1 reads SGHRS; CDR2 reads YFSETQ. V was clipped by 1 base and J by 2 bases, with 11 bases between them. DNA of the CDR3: TGCGCCAGCAGCTTGTCCCTTGTTACCACAGATACGCAGTATTTT. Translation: CASSLSLVTTDTQYF.

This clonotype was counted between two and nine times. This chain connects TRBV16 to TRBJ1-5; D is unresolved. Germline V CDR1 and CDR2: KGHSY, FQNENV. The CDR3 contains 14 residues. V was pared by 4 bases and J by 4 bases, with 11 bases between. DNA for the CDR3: TGTGCCAGCAGCCGACAAAATCAAAATCAGCCCCAGCATTTT. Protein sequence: CASSRQNQNQPQHF.

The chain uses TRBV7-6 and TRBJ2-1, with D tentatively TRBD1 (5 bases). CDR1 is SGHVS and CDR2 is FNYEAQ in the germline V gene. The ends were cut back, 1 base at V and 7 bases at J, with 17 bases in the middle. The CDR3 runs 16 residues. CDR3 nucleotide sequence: TGTGCCAGCAGCTTAGGGGGCAGACTTATAGGGAATGAGCAGTTCTTC. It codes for CASSLGGRLIGNEQFF.

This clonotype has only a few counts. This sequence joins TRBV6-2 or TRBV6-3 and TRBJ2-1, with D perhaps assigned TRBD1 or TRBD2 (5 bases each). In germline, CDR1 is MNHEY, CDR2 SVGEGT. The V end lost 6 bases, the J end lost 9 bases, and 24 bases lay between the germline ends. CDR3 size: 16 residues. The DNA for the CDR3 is TGTGCCAGCAGACCGCCTTGGGGGAGTCCCGTGAGTGAGCAGTTCTTC. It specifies CASRPPWGSPVSEQFF.

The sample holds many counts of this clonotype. The DNA for the CDR3 is TGCGCCAGCAGCTTGTCAACGGGAGTGGTCGCTGAAGCTTTCTTT. It encodes CASSLSTGVVAEAFF. This rearrangement joins TRBV5-1 to TRBJ1-1; D not resolved. The CDR3 spans 15 residues. Germline V lookup: CDR1 SGHRS, CDR2 YFSETQ. Trimming removed 1 base from V and 6 bases from J, with 16 bases in between.

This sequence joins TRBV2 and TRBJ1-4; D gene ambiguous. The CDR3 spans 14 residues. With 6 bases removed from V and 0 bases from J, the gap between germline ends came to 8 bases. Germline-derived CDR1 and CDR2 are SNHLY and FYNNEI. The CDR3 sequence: CASRQTPTNEKLFF. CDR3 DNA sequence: TGTGCCAGCAGGCAGACCCCAACTAATGAAAAACTGTTTTTT.

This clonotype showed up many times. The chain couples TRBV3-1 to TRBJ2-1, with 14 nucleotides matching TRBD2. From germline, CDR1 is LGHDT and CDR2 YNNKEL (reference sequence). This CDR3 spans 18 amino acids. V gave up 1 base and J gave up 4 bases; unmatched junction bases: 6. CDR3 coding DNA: TGTGCCAGCAGCCAAGCTGGACTAGCGGGGGGCTTTTACAATGAGCAGTTCTTC. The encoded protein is CASSQAGLAGGFYNEQFF.

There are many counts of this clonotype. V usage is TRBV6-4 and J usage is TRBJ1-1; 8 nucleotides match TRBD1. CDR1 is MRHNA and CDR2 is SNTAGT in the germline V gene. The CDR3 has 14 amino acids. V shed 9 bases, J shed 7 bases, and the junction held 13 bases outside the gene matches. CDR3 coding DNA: TGTGCCAGTAAAAAGACAGGGGCGGTAGGTGAAGCTTTCTTT. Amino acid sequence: CASKKTGAVGEAFF.

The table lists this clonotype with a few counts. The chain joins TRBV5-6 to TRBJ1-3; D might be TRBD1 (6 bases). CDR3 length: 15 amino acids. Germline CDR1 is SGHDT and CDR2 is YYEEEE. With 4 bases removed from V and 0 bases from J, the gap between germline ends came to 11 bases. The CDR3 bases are TGTGCCAGCAGCACCGGACAGCTCTCTGGAAACACCATATATTTT. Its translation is CASSTGQLSGNTIYF.

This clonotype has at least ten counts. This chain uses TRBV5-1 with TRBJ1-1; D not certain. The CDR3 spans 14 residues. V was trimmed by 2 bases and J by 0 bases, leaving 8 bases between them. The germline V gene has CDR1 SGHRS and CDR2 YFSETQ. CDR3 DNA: TGCGCCAGCAGCTTTACAAGCATGAACACTGAAGCTTTCTTT. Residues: CASSFTSMNTEAFF.

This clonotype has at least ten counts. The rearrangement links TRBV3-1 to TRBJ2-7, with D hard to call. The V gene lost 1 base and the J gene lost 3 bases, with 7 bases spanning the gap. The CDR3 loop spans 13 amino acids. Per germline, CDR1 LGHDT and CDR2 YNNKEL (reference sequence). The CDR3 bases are TGTGCCAGCAGCCAAGTAGGTGTCTACGAGCAGTACTTC. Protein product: CASSQVGVYEQYF.